This T cell receptor beta chain was obtained from a study of Ad26.COV2.S vaccination and SARS-CoV-2 variants. Study-level findings and limits: People given the vaccine had a wider spike-specific TCR breadth than placebo recipients did. The breadth of spike-specific CD8+ and CD4+ T cell responses after vaccination was reportedly substantial. TCR breadth and depth estimates may have understated total T cell responses.

Using immunoSEQ multiplex PCR, the repertoire was profiled, and TCRdb retains in-frame clones only, with some absent. The sample holds around 350,000 clones, approximately 90% seen once. To note about this clone: What it binds is unknown.

Trimming shortened V by 1 base and J by 5 bases, and 14 bases separated the two germline ends. The CDR3 runs 15 residues. Per the germline V gene, CDR1 is MNHEY and CDR2 is SMNVEV (reference sequence). This clonotype originated in a human donor who had recovered from COVID-19. V and J are TRBV27 and TRBJ1-1; D perhaps matches TRBD1 (6 bases). Specimen: peripheral blood, collected after recovery from COVID-19. This chain's CDR3 is CASSLFNIQGTEAFF. CDR3 coding DNA: TGTGCCAGCAGTTTATTTAACATACAGGGAACTGAAGCTTTCTTT.